This T cell receptor beta chain was captured by sequencing in a study of T cell repertoires in aging, cancer and after chemotherapy. Study context: Donors were grouped into six age bands spanning 30 or younger through 70 or older.

Peripheral blood genomic DNA, not sorted cells or RNA, was the template. The CDR3 sequence is 14 residues long. The V end was cut by 1 base, the J end by 5 bases, with 9 bases between. Germline values: CDR1 SEHNR, CDR2 FQNEAQ (reference sequence). Study-level results: In healthy donors, age-related TCR diversity loss mainly reflected lost richness.

Concerning this clonotype: What it binds is not known.

TRB rearrangements spanning V, D and J were amplified using mixed TRB-A/B primers. In TCRdb, the multiplex PCR reads were re-called with MiXCR into one record per CDR3 protein. The sample shows about 6,200 distinct CDR3 sequences, 27% of them seen only once. The sequence derives from a human donor in good health. The sample was blood. This chain uses TRBV7-9 with TRBJ1-5; possible D gene TRBD1, 5 bases. The CDR3 region is CASSLEGADQPQHF. The CDR3 DNA follows: TGTGCCAGCAGCTTAGAAGGGGCAGATCAGCCCCAGCATTTT.